The rows below give T cell receptor beta chains drawn from one sample of a study of cytomegalovirus exposure and HLA in healthy donors. Generated by immunoSEQ multiplex PCR, the TCRdb table keeps only in-frame clones and is missing some. The sample holds almost 85,000 clones, roughly 78% seen once. The source material was PBMCs. Receptors originate from a male donor in good health and CMV-seropositive. The CDR3 runs from the conserved cysteine through the conserved F or W. A D gene is named only where the DNA matches it firmly. For some rows the clone size is stated as once, few or many, or as a class when expanded; others skip it.

clone size,J gene,V gene,CDR3 length,D gene,CDR3 DNA,CDR3 protein
-,TRBJ2-2,TRBV11-3,17,TRBD1,TGTGCCAGCAGCATATCTCAGGGGGCCGGGAACACCGGGGAGCTGTTTTTT,CASSISQGAGNTGELFF
-,TRBJ1-1,TRBV9,13,-,TGTGCCAGCCGACCAGGAGGACTTGGTGAAGCTTTCTTT,CASRPGGLGEAFF
few,TRBJ2-2,TRBV19,15,-,TGTGCCAGTAACTTCAGGGGAGCGCGGGCCGGGGAGCTGTTTTTT,CASNFRGARAGELFF
-,TRBJ2-7,TRBV30,16,-,TGTGCCTGGAATCCAATCAGGCAGGGTAAATCCTACGAGCAGTACTTC,CAWNPIRQGKSYEQYF
-,TRBJ1-1,TRBV15,15,-,TGTGCCACCAGCAGAGACTGGAGGCTGAACACTGAAGCTTTCTTT,CATSRDWRLNTEAFF
-,TRBJ2-5,TRBV5-4,14,TRBD1,TGTGCCAGCAGCGGGGGACAGTTCCAAGAGACCCAGTACTTC,CASSGGQFQETQYF
-,TRBJ2-1,TRBV4-3,18,TRBD2,TGCGCCAGCAGCCAAGAATTAGCGGGAGGGCCTTCCTACAATGAGCAGTTCTTC,CASSQELAGGPSYNEQFF
once,TRBJ2-1,TRBV5-6,15,TRBD2,TGTGCCAGCAGCTTAAGAAGCGGGGCATACAATGAGCAGTTCTTC,CASSLRSGAYNEQFF
-,TRBJ2-3,TRBV6-4,16,-,TGTGCCAGCAGTGAACAACCAGGGGGGACCACAGATACGCAGTATTTT,CASSEQPGGTTDTQYF
few,TRBJ1-1,TRBV5-6,15,TRBD1,TGTGCCAGCAGCCTACGACAGGGCTGGGACACTGAAGCTTTCTTT,CASSLRQGWDTEAFF
-,TRBJ2-1,TRBV6-4,15,-,TGTGCCAGCAGTGAAACTGCAGGGGTTTTGAATGAGCAGTTCTTC,CASSETAGVLNEQFF
-,TRBJ1-3,TRBV6-5,15,-,TGTGCCAGCAGCTTGACAGGAAACTCTGGAAACACCATATATTTT,CASSLTGNSGNTIYF
once,TRBJ2-3,TRBV6-5,11,-,TGTGCCAGCAGGCGTACAGATACGCAGTATTTT,CASRRTDTQYF
-,TRBJ1-4,TRBV7-2,15,TRBD1,TGTGCCAGCAGCTTGACGGGACAGGTATATGAAAAACTGTTTTTT,CASSLTGQVYEKLFF
few,TRBJ2-2,TRBV5-1,14,-,TGCGCCAGCAGCTTGGAGGCTAGTACCGGGGAGCTGTTTTTT,CASSLEASTGELFF
many,TRBJ2-1,TRBV6-5,14,TRBD2,TGTGCCAGCAGACCGGGACTAGCGAATAATGAGCAGTTCTTC,CASRPGLANNEQFF
once,TRBJ2-5,TRBV5-1,14,-,TGCGCCAGCAGCTTGCTAGGGGCAAGTGAGACCCAGTACTTC,CASSLLGASETQYF
-,TRBJ2-7,TRBV28,15,-,TGTGCCAGCACCAAAGGGGCAGGGTCAACCTACGAGCAGTACTTC,CASTKGAGSTYEQYF
-,TRBJ2-7,TRBV5-1,15,TRBD2,TGCGCCAGCAGCCCTGATTCGGCGGGAGGTCGCGAGCAGTACTTC,CASSPDSAGGREQYF
-,TRBJ2-7,TRBV5-4,19,TRBD2,TGTGCCAGCAGCTTGATGGCGGGGGTAGGGCCCCGACCTAGTAACGAGCAGTACTTC,CASSLMAGVGPRPSNEQYF
-,TRBJ2-5,TRBV5-1,14,-,TGCGCCAGCAGCTTGAATGCGGCCCAAGAGACCCAGTACTTC,CASSLNAAQETQYF
-,TRBJ2-1,TRBV5-1,15,-,TGCGCCAGCAGCTTGGTTTCCAGGGCGTACAATGAGCAGTTCTTC,CASSLVSRAYNEQFF
-,TRBJ2-3,TRBV27,15,TRBD2,TGTGCCAGCAGCCCAGCCCCGACTAGCGGAGGCCCGCAGTATTTT,CASSPAPTSGGPQYF
-,TRBJ2-3,TRBV6-5,15,-,TGTGCCAGCAGTTACTCCCAGGCTAGCACAGATACGCAGTATTTT,CASSYSQASTDTQYF